The TCR beta chain under discussion was sequenced for a study of tissue T cells after allogeneic stem cell transplantation. V gave up 3 bases and J gave up 2 bases; unmatched junction bases: 3. CDR3 length: 17 residues. Per the germline V gene, CDR1 is SEHNR and CDR2 is FQNEAQ (reference sequence). Clones were sequenced by immunoSEQ multiplex PCR, and TCRdb holds only the in-frame ones, with some missing. This sample has 42,000 or so clones, with more than 90% found just once. The chain couples TRBV7-9 to TRBJ2-6, with 11 nucleotides matching TRBD2. This material consisted of blood, taken before transplantation. The origin of this receptor is a woman between 35 and 70 years old who later had graft-versus-host disease after an allogeneic stem cell transplant. CDR3 protein: CASSFLAGGPGANVLTF. CDR3 DNA: TGTGCCAGCAGCTTCTTAGCGGGAGGGCCTGGGGCCAACGTCCTGACTTTC.